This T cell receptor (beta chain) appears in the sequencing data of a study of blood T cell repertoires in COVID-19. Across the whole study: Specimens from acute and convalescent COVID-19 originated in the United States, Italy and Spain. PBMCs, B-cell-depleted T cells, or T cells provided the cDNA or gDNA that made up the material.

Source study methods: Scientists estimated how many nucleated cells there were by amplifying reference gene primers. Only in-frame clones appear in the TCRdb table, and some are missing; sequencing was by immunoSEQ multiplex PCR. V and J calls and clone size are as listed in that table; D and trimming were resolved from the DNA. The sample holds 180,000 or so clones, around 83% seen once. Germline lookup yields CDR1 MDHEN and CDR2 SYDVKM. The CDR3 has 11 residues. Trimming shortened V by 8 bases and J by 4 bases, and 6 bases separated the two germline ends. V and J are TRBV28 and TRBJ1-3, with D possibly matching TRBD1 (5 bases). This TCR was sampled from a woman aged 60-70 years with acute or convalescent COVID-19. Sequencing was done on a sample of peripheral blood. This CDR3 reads CASRQGNTIYF. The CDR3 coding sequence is TGTGCCAGCCGACAGGGAAACACCATATATTTT. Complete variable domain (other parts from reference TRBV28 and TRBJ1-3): DVKVTQSSRYLVKRTGEKVFLECVQDMDHENMFWYRQDPGLGLRLIYFSYDVKMKEKGDIPEGYSVSREKKERFSLILESASTNQTSMYLCASRQGNTIYFGEGSWLTVV.